These T cell receptor beta chains were read from a single sample in a study of tumor-infiltrating lymphocytes in localized non-small cell lung cancer. TCRdb's copy holds only in-frame clones and misses some; the assay was immunoSEQ multiplex PCR. This table has 10,000 or so clones, about 80% appearing once. Source material: uninvolved lung tissue not adjacent to the tumor. These receptor sequences come from a human donor with non-small cell lung cancer. The CDR3 runs from the conserved cysteine through the conserved F or W. A D gene is named only where the DNA matches it firmly. Clone size is stated in some rows and not others, as once, few, many or a class when expanded.

d_call j_call v_call clone_size cdr3_aa cdr3_nt
NA TRBJ2-7 TRBV5-1 large CASSFSQPYEQYF TGCGCCAGCAGCTTTTCACAGCCGTACGAGCAGTACTTC
NA TRBJ2-5 TRBV12-1 NA CASSPKQGGRETQYF TGTGCCAGCAGCCCGAAACAGGGAGGGCGGGAGACCCAGTACTTC
NA TRBJ1-1 TRBV19 NA CASRDLKDTEAFF TGTGCCAGTAGGGACCTGAAGGACACTGAAGCTTTCTTT
TRBD2 TRBJ2-7 TRBV28 NA CATRRGLLAGVESYEQYF TGTGCCACGCGACGGGGCCTACTAGCGGGGGTTGAGTCCTACGAGCAGTACTTC
NA TRBJ1-2 TRBV28 NA CASSSWNGYTF TGTGCCAGCAGTTCCTGGAACGGCTACACCTTC
TRBD2 TRBJ2-3 TRBV5-4 NA CASSLVPTSGDTQYF TGTGCCAGCAGCTTGGTCCCGACTAGCGGGGATACGCAGTATTTT
TRBD1 TRBJ1-2 TRBV5-1 NA CASSSRQGSYGYTF TGCGCCAGCAGCTCTCGACAGGGTTCTTATGGCTACACCTTC
NA TRBJ2-5 TRBV7-2 NA CASSLARQGLETQYF TGTGCCAGCAGCTTAGCTCGGCAGGGTTTAGAGACCCAGTACTTC
NA TRBJ1-3 TRBV11-2 NA CASSLVGPGNTIYF TGTGCCAGCAGCTTAGTTGGCCCTGGAAACACCATATATTTT
NA TRBJ2-6 TRBV6-1 NA CASSEGSGANVLTF TGTGCCAGCAGTGAGGGGTCTGGGGCCAACGTCCTGACTTTC
NA TRBJ2-1 TRBV29-1 NA CSVDRGHYNEQFF TGCAGCGTTGATAGGGGACATTACAATGAGCAGTTCTTC
TRBD2 TRBJ2-1 TRBV7-2 once CASSPPPSGRLNEQFF TGTGCCAGCAGCCCGCCGCCTAGCGGGAGGTTAAATGAGCAGTTCTTC
NA TRBJ1-1 TRBV4-2 few CASSQDEHREAFF TGTGCCAGCAGCCAAGATGAGCACCGTGAAGCTTTCTTT
NA TRBJ2-3 TRBV5-1 NA CASSLSEKQYF TGCGCCAGCAGCTTAAGCGAGAAGCAGTATTTT
NA TRBJ1-1 TRBV2 NA CASRGPRRNTEAFF TGTGCCAGCAGAGGACCTCGAAGGAACACTGAAGCTTTCTTT
TRBD1 TRBJ1-2 TRBV6-5 NA CASSLQGTYGYTF TGTGCCAGCAGCCTACAGGGGACTTATGGCTACACCTTC
TRBD1 TRBJ2-2 TRBV4-3 NA CASSQGTSATGAGELFF TGCGCCAGCAGCCAAGGGACCTCCGCGACAGGGGCCGGGGAGCTGTTTTTT
NA TRBJ1-5 TRBV19 NA CASSNLNSNQPQHF TGTGCCAGTAGTAACCTGAATAGCAATCAGCCCCAGCATTTT
NA TRBJ2-7 TRBV29-1 once CSVAVGTSGNYEQYF TGCAGCGTTGCGGTCGGGACATCCGGGAACTACGAGCAGTACTTC
NA TRBJ2-2 TRBV29-1 NA CSASQGMAGELFF TGCAGCGCCTCACAGGGTATGGCCGGGGAGCTGTTTTTT
NA TRBJ2-7 TRBV21-1 NA CASSKTHYRTDYEQYF TGTGCCAGCAGCAAAACCCACTATAGGACGGACTACGAGCAGTACTTC
NA TRBJ2-4 TRBV7-2 NA CASSSHRAPAKNIQYF TGTGCCAGCAGCTCACACCGGGCCCCAGCCAAAAACATTCAGTACTTC
NA TRBJ2-7 TRBV5-1 once CASSLTQGPFYEQYF TGCGCCAGCAGCTTGACACAGGGCCCATTCTACGAGCAGTACTTC
TRBD1 TRBJ2-3 TRBV7-8 NA CASSLEVRDRATGADTQYF TGTGCCAGCAGCTTAGAGGTTAGGGACAGGGCCACGGGGGCAGATACGCAGTATTTT
TRBD1 TRBJ2-7 TRBV28 NA CASRPTGGPYEQYF TGTGCCAGCAGACCGACAGGGGGTCCCTACGAGCAGTACTTC
TRBD2 TRBJ2-7 TRBV7-6 NA CASSHSGEGYEQYF TGTGCCAGCAGCCATAGCGGGGAAGGCTACGAGCAGTACTTC
NA TRBJ1-1 TRBV10-2 NA CASRTGYTEAFF TGCGCCAGCAGAACAGGGTATACTGAAGCTTTCTTT
NA TRBJ2-1 TRBV19 NA CASTEGPYNEQFF TGTGCCAGTACGGAGGGCCCTTACAATGAGCAGTTCTTC
NA TRBJ1-1 TRBV6-5 NA CASSTRKTEAFF TGTGCCAGCAGTACCAGGAAGACTGAAGCTTTCTTT
TRBD2 TRBJ2-7 TRBV10-3 NA CAISEGTSGRTDEQYF TGTGCCATCAGTGAGGGGACTAGCGGGAGAACCGACGAGCAGTACTTC
TRBD1 TRBJ1-2 TRBV6-6 NA CASSYSDRNYGYTF TGTGCCAGCAGTTACTCGGACAGGAACTATGGCTACACCTTC
NA TRBJ1-6 TRBV5-4 NA CASSRGGESYNSPLHF TGTGCCAGCAGCCGGGGTGGGGAGTCCTATAATTCACCCCTCCACTTT
NA TRBJ2-7 TRBV7-2 NA CASNGGRGYEQYF TGTGCCAGCAACGGAGGCAGGGGATACGAGCAGTACTTC
TRBD2 TRBJ2-3 TRBV11-1 NA CASSRTSSDTQYF TGTGCCAGCAGCAGGACTAGCAGCGATACGCAGTATTTT
NA TRBJ1-2 TRBV7-9 NA CASSPTGTTNYGYTF TGTGCCAGCAGCCCCACCGGGACTACTAACTATGGCTACACCTTC
TRBD2 TRBJ2-7 TRBV6-1 NA CASSFLGGSSYEQYF TGTGCCAGCAGCTTCCTGGGAGGGAGCTCCTACGAGCAGTACTTC
TRBD1 TRBJ2-7 TRBV28 NA CASSSRDRGRDEQYF TGTGCCAGCAGTTCACGGGACAGGGGGCGCGACGAGCAGTACTTC
NA TRBJ2-1 TRBV28 NA CASSTQGSNEQFF TGTGCCAGCAGTACACAGGGTAGCAATGAGCAGTTCTTC
NA TRBJ2-6 TRBV6-1 NA CASSEGSSGANVLTF TGTGCCAGCAGTGAGGGAAGCTCTGGGGCCAACGTCCTGACTTTC
NA TRBJ2-7 TRBV19 few CASSISGTKIHEQYF TGTGCCAGTAGTATCTCCGGGACAAAGATCCACGAGCAGTACTTC
NA TRBJ2-3 TRBV4-2 NA CASSQVPGAGDTQYF TGTGCCAGCAGCCAAGTACCAGGGGCCGGCGATACGCAGTATTTT
NA TRBJ1-1 TRBV7-3 NA CASGQGMNTEAFF TGTGCCAGCGGCCAGGGCATGAACACTGAAGCTTTCTTT
TRBD1 TRBJ2-7 TRBV7-9 NA CASSLGTATYEQYF TGTGCCAGCAGCTTGGGGACAGCAACCTACGAGCAGTACTTC
NA TRBJ2-7 TRBV7-6 NA CASSLAWDSPSEQYF TGTGCCAGCAGCTTAGCCTGGGACTCTCCGAGCGAGCAGTACTTC
NA TRBJ1-2 TRBV5-1 NA CASSLAREDYGYTF TGCGCCAGCAGCTTGGCCCGGGAGGACTATGGCTACACCTTC
NA TRBJ1-4 TRBV7-3 NA CASSSMRGEKLFF TGTGCCAGCAGCTCGATGAGGGGGGAAAAACTGTTTTTT
NA TRBJ1-6 TRBV5-5 NA CASSLGDYSDSPLHF TGTGCCAGCAGCTTGGGGGACTACTCTGATTCACCCCTCCACTTT
NA TRBJ2-3 TRBV19 NA CASSTRALEVGDTQYF TGTGCCAGTAGTACGAGGGCGCTCGAGGTAGGAGATACGCAGTATTTT
TRBD2 TRBJ2-2 TRBV7-8 few CASSPREWGYTGELFF TGTGCCAGCAGCCCGCGGGAGTGGGGCTACACCGGGGAGCTGTTTTTT
NA TRBJ2-3 TRBV7-2 NA CASSLGESTDTQYF TGTGCCAGCAGCTTGGGGGAGAGCACAGATACGCAGTATTTT
NA TRBJ2-1 TRBV7-2 NA CASSLMAQGANEQFF TGTGCCAGCAGCTTAATGGCCCAAGGGGCCAATGAGCAGTTCTTC
NA TRBJ2-2 TRBV7-9 few CASSPLRGELFF TGTGCCAGCAGTCCCCTACGCGGGGAGCTGTTTTTT
NA TRBJ1-2 TRBV29-1 few CSVEDGAYYRSPWIYGYTF TGCAGCGTTGAAGATGGCGCCTACTACAGGTCCCCATGGATCTATGGCTACACCTTC
TRBD1 TRBJ2-7 TRBV6-5 few CASSSPVTGSYEQYF TGTGCCAGCAGTTCCCCGGTGACAGGGTCCTACGAGCAGTACTTC
TRBD1 TRBJ1-1 TRBV5-1 NA CASSFGQGGPNEAFF TGCGCCAGCAGCTTCGGACAGGGAGGACCCAATGAAGCTTTCTTT